Listed below are T cell receptor beta chains from one sample, sequenced in a study of cytomegalovirus exposure and HLA in healthy donors. Profiling relied on immunoSEQ multiplex PCR, and the TCRdb table lists in-frame clones only, not all of them. The sample shows approximately 160,000 clones, about 75% of them seen only once. Specimen: PBMCs. These receptors came from a male donor in good health and CMV-seronegative. Each CDR3 is given with its conserved first and last residue. A D gene is named only where the DNA matches it firmly. Not all rows give a size; the values are once, few, many and, for expanded clones, a class.

d_call,v_call,j_call,clone_size,cdr3_length,cdr3_aa,cdr3_nt
NA,TRBV18,TRBJ2-7,NA,14,CASSPGGGASEQYF,TGTGCCAGCTCACCGGGTGGGGGGGCGAGCGAGCAGTACTTC
TRBD2,TRBV10-3,TRBJ2-5,once,14,CAISESTAGETQYF,TGTGCCATCAGTGAGTCGACAGCGGGGGAGACCCAGTACTTC
TRBD1,TRBV28,TRBJ1-6,NA,20,CASSLRNRDRRDPNNSPLHF,TGTGCCAGCAGTTTAAGGAACCGGGACAGGAGGGACCCTAATAATTCACCCCTCCACTTT
NA,TRBV5-1,TRBJ2-1,NA,15,CASSLGGGSYNEQFF,TGCGCCAGCAGCTTGGGGGGCGGCTCCTACAATGAGCAGTTCTTC
NA,TRBV4-1,TRBJ2-6,few,16,CASSQDVGGGANVLTF,TGCGCCAGCAGCCAAGATGTGGGAGGTGGGGCCAACGTCCTGACTTTC
NA,TRBV7-9,TRBJ2-2,NA,14,CASSNTREPGELFF,TGTGCCAGCAGCAACACTAGAGAACCCGGGGAGCTGTTTTTT
NA,TRBV19,TRBJ1-4,NA,16,CASSIRSTALNEKLFF,TGTGCCAGTAGTATTAGATCGACAGCCCTTAATGAAAAACTGTTTTTT
TRBD1,TRBV2,TRBJ2-2,NA,14,CASSWDSNTGELFF,TGTGCCAGCAGCTGGGACAGCAACACCGGGGAGCTGTTTTTT
NA,TRBV6-1,TRBJ1-2,NA,14,CASTRGEANYGYTF,TGTGCCAGCACCCGAGGAGAGGCTAACTATGGCTACACCTTC
NA,TRBV28,TRBJ1-1,once,14,CASSWGQDNTEAFF,TGTGCCAGCAGTTGGGGGCAGGACAACACTGAAGCTTTCTTT
TRBD1,TRBV9,TRBJ2-7,NA,14,CASSARQGPYEQYF,TGTGCCAGCAGCGCCCGACAGGGGCCCTACGAGCAGTACTTC
TRBD1,TRBV5-6,TRBJ2-2,NA,16,CASSFWGQGWTGELFF,TGTGCCAGCAGCTTTTGGGGACAGGGTTGGACCGGGGAGCTGTTTTTT
TRBD1,TRBV5-5,TRBJ1-5,NA,15,CASSLGTGHNQPQHF,TGTGCCAGCAGCTTGGGGACAGGACACAATCAGCCCCAGCATTTT
TRBD1,TRBV6-6,TRBJ1-2,once,14,CASSTPGQGSGYTF,TGTGCCAGCAGTACTCCGGGACAGGGGAGCGGCTACACCTTC
TRBD1,TRBV9,TRBJ2-7,NA,15,CASSPRQGAIYEQYF,TGTGCCAGCAGCCCCCGACAGGGGGCGATTTACGAGCAGTACTTC
TRBD1,TRBV6-5,TRBJ2-5,once,14,CASKAPGGRETQYF,TGTGCCAGCAAGGCCCCAGGGGGCAGGGAGACCCAGTACTTC
NA,TRBV2,TRBJ1-3,few,17,CASSALRGKQAGNTIYF,TGTGCCAGCAGTGCTCTTCGGGGTAAGCAAGCTGGAAACACCATATATTTT
TRBD1,TRBV28,TRBJ1-5,NA,15,CASSPMGQGNQPQHF,TGTGCCAGCAGTCCCATGGGACAGGGGAATCAGCCCCAGCATTTT
TRBD1,TRBV2,TRBJ1-5,NA,15,CASSLQGTDNQPQHF,TGTGCCAGCAGCTTACAGGGGACTGACAATCAGCCCCAGCATTTT
NA,TRBV19,TRBJ1-5,NA,15,CASSITGSFNQPQHF,TGTGCCAGTAGTATAACGGGGTCCTTCAATCAGCCCCAGCATTTT
TRBD1,TRBV23-1,TRBJ1-5,NA,14,CASRPGQGNQPQHF,TGCGCCAGCAGGCCGGGACAGGGCAATCAGCCCCAGCATTTT
TRBD2,TRBV5-1,TRBJ2-1,NA,15,CASSSGTSGEREQFF,TGCGCCAGCAGCTCCGGGACTAGCGGGGAAAGAGAGCAGTTCTTC
NA,TRBV5-5,TRBJ1-6,NA,15,CASSGGGGPGSPLHF,TGTGCCAGCAGCGGAGGTGGGGGCCCAGGATCACCCCTCCACTTT
NA,TRBV6-1,TRBJ2-1,NA,13,CASSGASYNEQFF,TGTGCCAGCAGTGGGGCGAGCTACAATGAGCAGTTCTTC
TRBD2,TRBV6-5,TRBJ2-1,NA,15,CASSYSLAGGNEQFF,TGTGCCAGCAGTTACTCTCTAGCGGGTGGCAATGAGCAGTTCTTC
NA,TRBV27,TRBJ1-1,NA,16,CASRTKGGQADTEAFF,TGTGCCAGCAGAACGAAAGGAGGGCAGGCGGACACTGAAGCTTTCTTT
NA,TRBV9,TRBJ2-3,once,16,CASSVVGSGNSDTQYF,TGTGCCAGCAGCGTAGTTGGTAGCGGAAATTCAGATACGCAGTATTTT
NA,TRBV30,TRBJ2-7,NA,13,CAWSAAGAYEQYF,TGTGCCTGGAGTGCTGCGGGCGCCTACGAGCAGTACTTC
NA,TRBV6-5,TRBJ1-5,NA,14,CASSYLEGDQPQHF,TGTGCCAGCAGTTACCTGGAGGGTGACCAGCCCCAGCATTTT
TRBD1,TRBV25-1,TRBJ1-2,NA,13,CASSPGTAYGYTF,TGTGCCAGCAGTCCCGGGACAGCCTATGGCTACACCTTC
NA,TRBV25-1,TRBJ1-2,NA,15,CASSLSDGGNYGYTF,TGTGCCAGCAGTTTAAGCGACGGGGGTAACTATGGCTACACCTTC
TRBD2,TRBV2,TRBJ2-3,NA,17,CASTGTALTTSGGTQYF,TGTGCCAGCACGGGGACAGCCCTGACGACTAGCGGGGGAACGCAGTATTTT
TRBD1,TRBV18,TRBJ1-6,NA,14,CASSPGQGRSPLHF,TGTGCCAGCTCACCGGGACAGGGACGCTCACCCCTCCACTTT
TRBD1,TRBV18,TRBJ1-4,NA,16,CASSPRQGSGGEKLFF,TGTGCCAGCTCACCGCGACAGGGGTCTGGAGGGGAAAAACTGTTTTTT
NA,TRBV5-6,TRBJ1-1,few,17,CASSLRLGDRRNTEAFF,TGTGCCAGCAGCTTGCGGTTGGGTGACAGACGGAACACTGAAGCTTTCTTT
TRBD1,TRBV2,TRBJ1-1,NA,14,CASPGRGRNTEAFF,TGTGCCAGCCCGGGCAGGGGGCGGAACACTGAAGCTTTCTTT
NA,TRBV27,TRBJ2-7,NA,13,CASSPTVVYEQYF,TGTGCCAGCAGCCCAACGGTAGTGTACGAGCAGTACTTC
TRBD2,TRBV4-2,TRBJ2-2,once,15,CASSRSGGNTGELFF,TGTGCCAGCAGCAGGAGCGGGGGGAACACCGGGGAGCTGTTTTTT
TRBD2,TRBV28,TRBJ2-1,NA,15,CASSLTSGIRNEQFF,TGTGCCAGCAGTTTGACCAGCGGGATAAGGAATGAGCAGTTCTTC
TRBD2,TRBV5-1,TRBJ2-1,NA,15,CASSLTSGSGDEQFF,TGCGCCAGCAGCTTGACTAGCGGGAGTGGCGATGAGCAGTTCTTC
TRBD1,TRBV6-5,TRBJ1-5,few,13,CASSNRGNQPQHF,TGTGCCAGCAGTAACAGGGGTAATCAGCCCCAGCATTTT
NA,TRBV2,TRBJ2-7,NA,11,CASSFSYEQYF,TGTGCCAGCAGCTTCTCCTACGAGCAGTACTTC
NA,TRBV11-2,TRBJ2-1,NA,12,CASSLIANEQFF,TGTGCCAGCAGCTTGATAGCCAATGAGCAGTTCTTC
TRBD2,TRBV7-3,TRBJ2-1,few,17,CASSLIGGSGGAGEQFF,TGTGCCAGCAGCTTAATTGGTGGTAGCGGGGGGGCCGGGGAGCAGTTCTTC
TRBD2,TRBV30,TRBJ2-3,few,14,CAWSLAGAGDTQYF,TGTGCCTGGAGTTTAGCGGGAGCGGGGGATACGCAGTATTTT
NA,TRBV28,TRBJ2-7,once,13,CASSPGQTYEQYF,TGTGCCAGCAGTCCCGGACAGACCTACGAGCAGTACTTC
NA,TRBV15,TRBJ1-3,NA,15,CATSRDRGSGNTIYF,TGTGCCACCAGCAGAGACAGGGGCTCTGGAAACACCATATATTTT
TRBD2,TRBV7-2,TRBJ2-1,NA,16,CASSPAGTSGHNEQFF,TGTGCCAGCAGCCCCGCAGGGACTAGCGGGCACAATGAGCAGTTCTTC